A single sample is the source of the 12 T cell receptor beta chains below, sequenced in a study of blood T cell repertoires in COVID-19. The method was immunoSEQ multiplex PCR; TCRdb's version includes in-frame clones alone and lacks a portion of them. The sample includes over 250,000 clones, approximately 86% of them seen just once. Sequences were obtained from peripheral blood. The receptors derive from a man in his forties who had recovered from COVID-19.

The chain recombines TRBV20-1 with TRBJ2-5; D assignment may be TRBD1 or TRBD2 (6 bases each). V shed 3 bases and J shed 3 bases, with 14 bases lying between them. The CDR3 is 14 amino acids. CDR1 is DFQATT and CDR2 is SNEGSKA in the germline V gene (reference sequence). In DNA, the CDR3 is TGCAGTGCTAGTGGGGGGACAAGGGAAGAGACCCAGTACTTC. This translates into CSASGGTREETQYF.

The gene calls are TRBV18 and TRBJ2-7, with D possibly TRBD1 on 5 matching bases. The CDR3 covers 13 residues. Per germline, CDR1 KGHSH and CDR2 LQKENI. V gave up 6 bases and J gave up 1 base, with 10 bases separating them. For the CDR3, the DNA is TGTGCCAGCTCCTCGGACAATTCCTACGAGCAGTACTTC. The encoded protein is CASSSDNSYEQYF.

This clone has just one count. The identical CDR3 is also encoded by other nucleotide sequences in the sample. The CDR3 spells CASSVRAGGLTGELFF. CDR3 coding DNA: TGTGCCAGCAGCGTAAGGGCGGGGGGGCTCACCGGGGAGCTGTTTTTT. The V call is TRBV9, the J call TRBJ2-2, with 9 bases lining up with TRBD2. The CDR3 loop spans 16 amino acids. V shed 1 base and J 4 bases; nucleotides not matched to a gene: 5. The germline gives CDR1 SGDLS, CDR2 YYNGEE.

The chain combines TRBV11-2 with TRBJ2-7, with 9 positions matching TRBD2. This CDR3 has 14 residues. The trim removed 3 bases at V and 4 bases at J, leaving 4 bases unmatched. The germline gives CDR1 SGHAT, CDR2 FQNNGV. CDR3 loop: CASSFRREGYEQYF. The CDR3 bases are TGTGCCAGCAGCTTCAGGCGGGAGGGGTACGAGCAGTACTTC.

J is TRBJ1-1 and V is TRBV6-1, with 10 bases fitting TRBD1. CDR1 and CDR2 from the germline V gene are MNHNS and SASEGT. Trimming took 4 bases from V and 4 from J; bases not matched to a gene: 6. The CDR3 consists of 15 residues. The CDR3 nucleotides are TGTGCCAGCAGTGGCTCCAGGACAGGGGGCACTGAAGCTTTCTTT. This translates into CASSGSRTGGTEAFF.

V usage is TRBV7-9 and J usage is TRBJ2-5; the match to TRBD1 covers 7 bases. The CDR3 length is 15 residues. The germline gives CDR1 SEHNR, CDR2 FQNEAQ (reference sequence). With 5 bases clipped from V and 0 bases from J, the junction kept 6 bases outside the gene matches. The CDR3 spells CASSPTGANQETQYF. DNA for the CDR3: TGTGCCAGCAGCCCAACAGGGGCCAACCAAGAGACCCAGTACTTC.

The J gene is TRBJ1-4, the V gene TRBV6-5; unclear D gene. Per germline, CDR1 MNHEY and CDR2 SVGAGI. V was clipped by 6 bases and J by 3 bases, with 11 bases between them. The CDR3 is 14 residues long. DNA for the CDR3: TGTGCCAGCAGATCTCCGGGATCTAATGAAAAACTGTTTTTT. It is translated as CASRSPGSNEKLFF.

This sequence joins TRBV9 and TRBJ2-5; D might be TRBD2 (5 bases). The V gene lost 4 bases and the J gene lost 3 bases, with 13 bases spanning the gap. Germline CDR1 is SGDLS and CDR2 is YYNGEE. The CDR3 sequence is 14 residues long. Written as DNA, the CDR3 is TGTGCCAGCAGCCTCCTGGAGGAGGAAGAGACCCAGTACTTC. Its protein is CASSLLEEEETQYF.

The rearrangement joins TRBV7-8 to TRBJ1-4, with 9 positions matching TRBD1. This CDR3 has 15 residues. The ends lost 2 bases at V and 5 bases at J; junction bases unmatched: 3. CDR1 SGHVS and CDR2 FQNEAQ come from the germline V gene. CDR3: CASSLLTGGNEKLFF. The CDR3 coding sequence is TGTGCCAGCAGCTTACTGACAGGGGGGAATGAAAAACTGTTTTTT.

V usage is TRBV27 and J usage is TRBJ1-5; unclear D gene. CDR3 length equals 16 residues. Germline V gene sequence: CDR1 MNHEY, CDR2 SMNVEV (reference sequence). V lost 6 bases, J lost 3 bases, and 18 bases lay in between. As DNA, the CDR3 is TGTGCCAGCAGCCCTTCGGACGGGGAGGCCAATCAGCCCCAGCATTTT. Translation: CASSPSDGEANQPQHF.

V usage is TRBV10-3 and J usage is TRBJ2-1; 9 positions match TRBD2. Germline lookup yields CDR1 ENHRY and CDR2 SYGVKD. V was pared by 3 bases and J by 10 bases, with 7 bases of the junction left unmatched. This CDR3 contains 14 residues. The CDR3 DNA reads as TGTGCCATCAGTGACGGGTTCCTAGCGGGAGAGCAGTTCTTC. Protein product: CAISDGFLAGEQFF.

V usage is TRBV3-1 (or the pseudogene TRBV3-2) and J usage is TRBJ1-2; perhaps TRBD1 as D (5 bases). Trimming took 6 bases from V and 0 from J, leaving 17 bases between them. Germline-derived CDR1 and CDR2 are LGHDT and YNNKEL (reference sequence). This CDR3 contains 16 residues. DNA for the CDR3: TGTGCCAGCAGTCGGTTAGGAGGGGCCTCTAACTATGGCTACACCTTC. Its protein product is CASSRLGGASNYGYTF.